Listed below are T cell receptor beta chains from one sample, sequenced in a study of T cell responses to AZD1222 COVID-19 vaccine. Assay: immunoSEQ multiplex PCR; the TCRdb copy retains only in-frame clones and omits some. Here the sample spans over 85,000 clones, approximately 88% being singletons. The sample consisted of peripheral blood, taken on day 0 of AZD1222 vaccination. These receptors were obtained from an adult in good health. Both conserved end residues are part of each CDR3. D genes are given only for firm matches. Clone sizes are given selectively: once, few, many, or a class where the clone is expanded.

TRBD1,TRBV4-1,-,TRBJ1-1,CASSAYRGSTEAFF,TGCGCCAGCAGCGCGTACAGGGGAAGCACTGAAGCTTTCTTT
TRBD2,TRBV7-9,-,TRBJ2-1,CASGATSGVLSSYNEQFF,TGTGCCAGCGGAGCGACTAGCGGGGTTCTGAGCTCCTACAATGAGCAGTTCTTC
-,TRBV18,-,TRBJ2-5,CASSPQQGEGSETQYF,TGTGCCAGCTCACCGCAACAGGGAGAAGGATCAGAGACCCAGTACTTC
-,TRBV14,-,TRBJ2-5,CASSPTGLLETQYF,TGTGCCAGCAGCCCGACCGGACTACTGGAGACCCAGTACTTC
-,TRBV11-3,-,TRBJ2-1,CASSLGRVSNEQFF,TGTGCCAGCAGCTTGGGCAGGGTTAGCAATGAGCAGTTCTTC
-,TRBV5-1,-,TRBJ1-1,CASSLQAWGGNTEAFF,TGCGCCAGCAGCCTCCAAGCCTGGGGAGGGAACACTGAAGCTTTCTTT
TRBD1,TRBV11-2,-,TRBJ2-3,CASLFTGADTQYF,TGTGCCAGTCTATTCACAGGGGCAGATACGCAGTATTTT
TRBD1,TRBV3-1/TRBV3-2,-,TRBJ2-2,CASSQGAGGANTGELFF,TGTGCCAGCAGCCAAGGCGCAGGGGGCGCGAACACCGGGGAGCTGTTTTTT
-,TRBV4-2,-,TRBJ1-4,CASSQPAGRLNEKLFF,TGTGCCAGCAGCCAGCCGGCGGGACGGTTAAATGAAAAACTGTTTTTT
-,TRBV28,-,TRBJ2-1,CASRTGSYVEQFF,TGTGCCAGCAGGACAGGTTCGTATGTTGAGCAGTTCTTC
-,TRBV4-3,-,TRBJ1-1,CASSQDLSGLGAFF,TGCGCCAGCAGCCAAGATCTATCAGGCCTCGGGGCTTTCTTT
-,TRBV4-1,-,TRBJ1-2,CASKDEAAWRGYTF,TGCGCCAGCAAGGATGAGGCAGCGTGGCGGGGCTACACCTTC
-,TRBV28,-,TRBJ1-2,CASSSSGIYGYTF,TGTGCCAGCAGTTCCTCGGGAATCTATGGCTACACCTTC
-,TRBV18,-,TRBJ1-2,CASSLIDGYTF,TGTGCCAGCTCACTAATCGATGGCTACACCTTC
-,TRBV5-1,-,TRBJ2-3,CASKNRSSATDTQYF,TGCGCCAGCAAGAACAGGAGCTCCGCCACAGATACGCAGTATTTT
TRBD1,TRBV7-8,once,TRBJ2-1,CASSGDRVNEQFF,TGTGCCAGCAGCGGGGACAGGGTGAATGAGCAGTTCTTC
TRBD1,TRBV29-1,-,TRBJ1-4,CSASGQLNEKLFF,TGCAGCGCCTCGGGACAGCTTAATGAAAAACTGTTTTTT
-,TRBV4-1,-,TRBJ1-5,CASSASDMGWVSNQPQHF,TGCGCCAGCAGCGCGAGCGACATGGGGTGGGTTAGCAATCAGCCCCAGCATTTT
-,TRBV12-3/TRBV12-4,-,TRBJ1-5,CASSQASGQPQHF,TGTGCCAGCAGCCAGGCCTCCGGTCAGCCCCAGCATTTT
-,TRBV20-1,-,TRBJ2-3,CSADSTDTQYF,TGCAGTGCCGACTCCACAGATACGCAGTATTTT
-,TRBV30,once,TRBJ2-1,CACLRGNEQFF,TGTGCCTGCCTCCGGGGGAATGAGCAGTTCTTC
TRBD1,TRBV5-4,once,TRBJ1-3,CASSADRIAIYF,TGTGCCAGCAGCGCGGACAGGATTGCCATATATTTT
-,TRBV11-2,-,TRBJ2-1,CASSLESGEQFF,TGTGCCAGCAGCTTAGAATCAGGGGAGCAGTTCTTC
-,TRBV24-1,-,TRBJ2-5,CATSDATGSQETQYF,TGTGCCACCAGTGATGCTACCGGGAGTCAAGAGACCCAGTACTTC
-,TRBV19,-,TRBJ2-2,CASSPRTTNTGELFF,TGTGCCAGTAGTCCCCGAACTACAAACACCGGGGAGCTGTTTTTT
-,TRBV5-1,once,TRBJ1-4,CASSLSRNNEKLFF,TGCGCCAGCAGCTTGAGCAGGAATAATGAAAAACTGTTTTTT
TRBD2,TRBV5-1,many,TRBJ2-1,CASSWSGGANNEQFF,TGCGCCAGCAGCTGGAGCGGGGGTGCGAACAATGAGCAGTTCTTC
-,TRBV19,few,TRBJ1-5,CASSPFNNQPQHF,TGTGCCAGTAGCCCCTTCAACAATCAGCCCCAGCATTTT
-,TRBV19,few,TRBJ2-1,CASSPGTFRNEQFF,TGTGCCAGTAGTCCCGGGACATTTAGAAATGAGCAGTTCTTC